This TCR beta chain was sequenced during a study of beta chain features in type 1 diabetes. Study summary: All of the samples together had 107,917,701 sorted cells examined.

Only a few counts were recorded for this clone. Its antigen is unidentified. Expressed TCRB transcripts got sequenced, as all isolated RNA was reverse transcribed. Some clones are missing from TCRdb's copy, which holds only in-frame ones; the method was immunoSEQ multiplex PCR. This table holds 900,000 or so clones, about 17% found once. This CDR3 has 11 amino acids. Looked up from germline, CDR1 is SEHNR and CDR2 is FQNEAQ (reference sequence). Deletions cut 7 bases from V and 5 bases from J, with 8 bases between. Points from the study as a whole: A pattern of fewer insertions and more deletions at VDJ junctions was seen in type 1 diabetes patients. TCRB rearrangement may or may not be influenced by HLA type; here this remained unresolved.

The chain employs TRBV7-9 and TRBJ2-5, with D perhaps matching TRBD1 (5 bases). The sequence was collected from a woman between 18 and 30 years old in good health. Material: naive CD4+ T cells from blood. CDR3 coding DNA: TGTGCCAGCACCTCAGGGGAGACCCAGTACTTC. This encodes CASTSGETQYF. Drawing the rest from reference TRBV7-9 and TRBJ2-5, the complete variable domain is DTGVSQNPRHKITKRGQNVTFRCDPISEHNRLYWYRQTLGQGPEFLTYFQNEAQLEKSRLLSDRFSAERPKGSFSTLEIQRTEQGDSAMYLCASTSGETQYFGPGTRLLVL.